A single sample is the source of the 9 T cell receptor beta chains below, sequenced in a study of cytomegalovirus exposure and HLA in healthy donors. A multiplex PCR was run with 60 Vbeta primers and 13 Jbeta primers. The protocol was immunoSEQ multiplex PCR, while the TCRdb copy is restricted to in-frame clones and leaves out a portion. The sample records some 150,000 clones, around 73% being singletons. Sequencing was carried out using PBMCs. These receptors came from a female donor in good health and CMV-seronegative.

The chain has TRBV9 and TRBJ2-2, with TRBD2 matching over 8 bases. The germline V gene has CDR1 SGDLS and CDR2 YYNGEE. The CDR3 covers 16 residues. Unmatched junction bases numbered 8, after V lost 4 bases and J lost 3 bases. CDR3 DNA: TGTGCCAGCAGCCCCCCGGGGGGGGCGCACACCGGGGAGCTGTTTTTT. Protein sequence: CASSPPGGAHTGELFF.

Of note for this clone: At one boundary the junction diverges from the germline segment, which might be a read error. This sequence joins TRBV30 and TRBJ1-2; TRBD1 matches at 7 bases. The CDR3 covers 11 residues. From germline, CDR1 is GTSNPN and CDR2 SVGIG (reference sequence). CDR3 bases: TGCGTTACAGGGGTCGATTGGAGCTACACCTTC. Its translation is CVTGVDWSYTF.

The chain couples TRBV27 to TRBJ2-5; D might be TRBD1 (5 bases). The V and J ends lost 5 bases and 5 bases respectively, with 12 bases between them. Germline CDR1 MNHEY, CDR2 SMNVEV (reference sequence). The CDR3 has 13 amino acids. The CDR3 region is CASSPPTAETQYF. The CDR3 nucleotides read TGTGCCAGCAGTCCTCCGACAGCGGAGACCCAGTACTTC.

The CDR3 is CASREGATEPQHF. CDR3 nucleotides: TGTGCCAGCAGGGAGGGAGCCACGGAGCCCCAGCATTTT. The gene calls are TRBV6-6 and TRBJ1-5; no clear D. The CDR3 consists of 13 residues. CDR1 and CDR2 from the germline V gene are MNHNY and SVGAGI (reference sequence). The V end lost 6 bases, the J end lost 8 bases, and 14 bases lay between the germline ends.

This clone has only one observation. The gene calls are TRBV6-5 and TRBJ1-6, with 7 bases aligning to TRBD1. V was pared by 2 bases and J by 5 bases, with 3 bases of the junction left unmatched. This CDR3 is built from 15 residues. Germline lookup yields CDR1 MNHEY and CDR2 SVGAGI. Written as DNA, the CDR3 is TGTGCCAGCAGTTACACAGGGGATCATAATTCACCCCTCCACTTT. It codes for CASSYTGDHNSPLHF.

The chain joins TRBV25-1 to TRBJ1-5; D is perhaps TRBD1 (5 bases). Germline V gene sequence: CDR1 MGHDK, CDR2 SYGVNS. The CDR3 runs to 14 residues. V lost 1 base and J 2 bases, leaving 6 bases between the germline ends. CDR3 in DNA: TGTGCCAGCAGTGAATGGGGGGGCAATCAGCCCCAGCATTTT. Its protein is CASSEWGGNQPQHF.

The chain couples TRBV7-8 to TRBJ2-4, with a tentative D call TRBD1 (5 bases). The CDR3 length is 12 residues. Looked up from germline, CDR1 is SGHVS and CDR2 is FQNEAQ. V dropped 5 bases and J dropped 7 bases, with 9 bases sitting between them. The CDR3 loop is CASSLGHNIQYF. In DNA form, the CDR3 reads TGTGCCAGCAGCCTAGGACACAACATTCAGTACTTC.

V is TRBV7-2 and J is TRBJ1-1, with TRBD1 matching over 10 bases. Unmatched junction bases numbered 2, after V lost 0 bases and J lost 4 bases. This CDR3 has 15 amino acids. Germline V lookup: CDR1 SGHTA, CDR2 FQGNSA. The CDR3 loop is CASSLAGTGATEAFF. The CDR3 DNA sequence: TGTGCCAGCAGCTTAGCCGGGACAGGGGCCACTGAAGCTTTCTTT.

The rearrangement joins TRBV29-1 to TRBJ1-2, with 7 bases matching TRBD1. The CDR3 totals 14 residues. V was pared by 4 bases and J by 5 bases, with 10 bases of the junction left unmatched. Germline V lookup: CDR1 SQVTM, CDR2 ANQGSEA. CDR3 sequence: CSVVGGNRGYGYTF. CDR3 sequence (DNA): TGCAGCGTTGTAGGGGGTAACAGGGGTTATGGCTACACCTTC.